Reported below is one T cell receptor (beta chain). The data belong to a study of blood T cells in healthy people across ages. A second PCR of 7 to 11 cycles used a sample-barcoded 5' primer and a J-beta primer mix. TCRdb passed the 5' RACE reads through MiXCR, listing each CDR3 protein once. The data show around 870,000 distinct CDR3 sequences, 29% seen once. The sequenced sample consisted of blood. The source is a woman older than 75 in good health.

The CDR3 bases are TGTGCCAGCAGCTTCTATTTGTCTTTAAACAATGAGCAGTTCTTC. This sequence encodes CASSFYLSLNNEQFF. This chain connects TRBV5-6 to TRBJ2-1; D call uncertain. The ends were cut back, 2 bases at V and 5 bases at J, with 14 bases in the middle. CDR3 length: 15 amino acids. Germline loops: CDR1 SGHDT, CDR2 YYEEEE.